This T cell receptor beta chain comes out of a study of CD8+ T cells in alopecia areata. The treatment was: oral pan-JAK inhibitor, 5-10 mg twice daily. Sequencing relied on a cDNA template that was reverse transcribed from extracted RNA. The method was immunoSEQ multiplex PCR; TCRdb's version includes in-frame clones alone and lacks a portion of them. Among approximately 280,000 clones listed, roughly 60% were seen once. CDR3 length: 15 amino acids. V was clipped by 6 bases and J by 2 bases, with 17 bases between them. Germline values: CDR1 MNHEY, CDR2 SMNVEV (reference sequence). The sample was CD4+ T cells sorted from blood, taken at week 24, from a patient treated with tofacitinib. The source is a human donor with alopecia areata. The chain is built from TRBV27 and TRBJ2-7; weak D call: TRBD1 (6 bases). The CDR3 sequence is CASSWAGTPPYEQYF. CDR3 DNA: TGTGCCAGCAGCTGGGCCGGGACACCGCCCTACGAGCAGTACTTC.